This note documents a single T cell receptor beta chain sequence. The data derive from a study of cytomegalovirus exposure and HLA in healthy donors. V lost 5 bases to trimming and J lost 8 bases, with 16 bases between them. Germline values: CDR1 SEHNR, CDR2 FQNEAQ (reference sequence). The CDR3 is 15 amino acids. The PCR ran on 60 Vbeta and 13 Jbeta primers. The data were produced by immunoSEQ multiplex PCR, yet TCRdb's version contains in-frame clones alone and is incomplete. The sample contains roughly 120,000 clones, over 65% of which appear only once. This clonotype originated in a woman aged 40 to 50 in good health and CMV-seropositive. The sample consisted of PBMCs. The chain employs TRBV7-9 and TRBJ1-6, with D perhaps TRBD1 (5 bases). Here the CDR3 DNA reads TGTGCCAGCAGCCCAAGTGGGGGGTGGGATTCACCCCTCCACTTT. It specifies CASSPSGGWDSPLHF.